This T cell receptor beta chain was captured in a study of cytomegalovirus exposure and HLA in healthy donors. Regarding this clone: What it binds is not known.

Amplification used 60 Vbeta primers and 13 Jbeta primers. TCRdb's copy holds only in-frame clones and misses some; the assay was immunoSEQ multiplex PCR. The repertoire holds over 100,000 clones, with approximately 80% as singletons. The junction had 0 bases not matched to a gene; V was cut back by 3 bases and J by 2 bases. The CDR3 length is 14 residues. Germline V lookup: CDR1 SEHNR, CDR2 FQNEAQ (reference sequence). General study points: CMV antigen specificity was confirmed in vitro for a few CMV-associated chains. The study assumed roughly uniform donor sequencing depth for presence/absence analyses. A link between a missense DCLRE1C variant and TCR beta V- and J-gene trimming emerged from a later analysis.

The sample consisted of PBMCs. This receptor was taken from a woman aged 18-29 years in good health and CMV-seropositive. The chain recombines TRBV7-9 with TRBJ1-5; 8 nucleotides match TRBD1. CDR3 residues: CASSLDRGNQPQHF. The CDR3 region has the DNA TGTGCCAGCAGCTTGGACAGGGGCAATCAGCCCCAGCATTTT.